Listed below are T cell receptor beta chains from one sample, sequenced in a study of lymphopenia after photon versus proton radiotherapy. Clones were read by immunoSEQ multiplex PCR, and TCRdb kept only the in-frame ones, dropping some. Among 30,000 to 40,000 clones listed, nearly 85% were seen once. The sequencing used peripheral blood, collected from a patient treated with proton-based radiotherapy. These receptor sequences come from a woman aged 70-85 years with pancreatic cancer. Each CDR3 is given with its conserved first and last residue. The D gene is left open where the match is weak. Clone size is stated in some rows and not others, as once, few, many or a class when expanded.

v_call: TRBV10-3
clone_size: once
d_call: NA
j_call: TRBJ2-6
cdr3_nt: TGTGCCATAGGGGGCAGGGAGGCCTCTGGGGCCAACGTCCTGACTTTC
cdr3_aa: CAIGGREASGANVLTF

v_call: TRBV2
clone_size: NA
d_call: TRBD1
j_call: TRBJ1-2
cdr3_nt: TGTGCCAGCAGCGGTGAAGGGGGCGCGGGACGTGGCTACACCTTC
cdr3_aa: CASSGEGGAGRGYTF

v_call: TRBV9
clone_size: NA
d_call: TRBD2
j_call: TRBJ2-5
cdr3_nt: TGTGCCAGCAGCGTAGGTAGCGGGGGCGGGAAGACCCAGTACTTC
cdr3_aa: CASSVGSGGGKTQYF

v_call: TRBV4-3
clone_size: once
d_call: TRBD1
j_call: TRBJ2-1
cdr3_nt: TGCGCCAGCAGCCATTCCCGGGACAGAGACAATGAGCAGTTCTTC
cdr3_aa: CASSHSRDRDNEQFF

v_call: TRBV5-1
clone_size: once
d_call: TRBD1
j_call: TRBJ2-3
cdr3_nt: TGCGCCAGCAGCTTGGCCGGGACAGGAATAACAGATACGCAGTATTTT
cdr3_aa: CASSLAGTGITDTQYF

v_call: TRBV19
clone_size: medium-sized
d_call: TRBD2
j_call: TRBJ2-7
cdr3_nt: TGTGCCAGTAGTCTACTGGGACTAGCGGTTTCCTCCTACGAGCAGTACTTC
cdr3_aa: CASSLLGLAVSSYEQYF

v_call: TRBV7-9
clone_size: NA
d_call: NA
j_call: TRBJ2-1
cdr3_nt: TGTGCCAGCGACTCCGCCGGACAGCGCGCCTACAATGAGCAGTTCTTC
cdr3_aa: CASDSAGQRAYNEQFF

v_call: TRBV5-8
clone_size: NA
d_call: NA
j_call: TRBJ1-6
cdr3_nt: TGTGCCAGCAGCTTGCTGACGGAGAGCTCCTATAATTCACCCCTCCACTTT
cdr3_aa: CASSLLTESSYNSPLHF

v_call: TRBV4-3
clone_size: NA
d_call: TRBD2
j_call: TRBJ2-3
cdr3_nt: TGCGCCAGCAGCCCTGCGGGAGCAGGAGATACGCAGTATTTT
cdr3_aa: CASSPAGAGDTQYF

v_call: TRBV5-5
clone_size: NA
d_call: NA
j_call: TRBJ1-1
cdr3_nt: TGTGCCACTAGGACAGACCGGGGCACTGAAGCTTTCTTT
cdr3_aa: CATRTDRGTEAFF

v_call: TRBV28
clone_size: few
d_call: TRBD2
j_call: TRBJ2-7
cdr3_nt: TGTGCCAGCAGATACGGACTAGCGGGAGAAGACACCTCCAGAAGGCAGTACTTC
cdr3_aa: CASRYGLAGEDTSRRQYF

v_call: TRBV4-3
clone_size: NA
d_call: NA
j_call: TRBJ1-4
cdr3_nt: TGCGCCAGCAGCCAAGGGGATAACAGGGTTCAAAAACTGTTTTTT
cdr3_aa: CASSQGDNRVQKLFF

v_call: TRBV5-1
clone_size: few
d_call: TRBD1
j_call: TRBJ2-7
cdr3_nt: TGCGCCAGCAGCTCGGAGGACAGGGGGCTGTACGAGCAGTACTTC
cdr3_aa: CASSSEDRGLYEQYF

v_call: TRBV29-1
clone_size: NA
d_call: NA
j_call: TRBJ2-1
cdr3_nt: TGCAGCGTTGAATGGTACAATGAGCAGTTCTTC
cdr3_aa: CSVEWYNEQFF

v_call: TRBV7-2
clone_size: NA
d_call: TRBD1
j_call: TRBJ2-3
cdr3_nt: TGTGCCAGCAGCAGCTTGAACAGGGGAGATACGCAGTATTTT
cdr3_aa: CASSSLNRGDTQYF

v_call: TRBV7-9
clone_size: NA
d_call: TRBD1
j_call: TRBJ1-1
cdr3_nt: TGTGCCAGCAGCCAGTCGACAGGGGAAGGCACTGAAGCTTTCTTT
cdr3_aa: CASSQSTGEGTEAFF

v_call: TRBV19
clone_size: NA
d_call: NA
j_call: TRBJ1-1
cdr3_nt: TGTGCCAGTAGTATCGATAGAGACACTGAAGCTTTCTTT
cdr3_aa: CASSIDRDTEAFF

v_call: TRBV5-1
clone_size: NA
d_call: NA
j_call: TRBJ1-1
cdr3_nt: TGCGCCAGCAGCTTGGCCGGGGATGTCTCTCCTTTCTTT
cdr3_aa: CASSLAGDVSPFF

v_call: TRBV4-3
clone_size: NA
d_call: TRBD2
j_call: TRBJ2-1
cdr3_nt: TGCGCCAGCAGCCGCCTAGCGGGAGTCTACAATGAGCAGTTCTTC
cdr3_aa: CASSRLAGVYNEQFF

v_call: TRBV5-4
clone_size: NA
d_call: NA
j_call: TRBJ1-1
cdr3_nt: TGTGCCAGCAGCTTGGTCACAACAGGGAACACTGAAGCTTTCTTT
cdr3_aa: CASSLVTTGNTEAFF

v_call: TRBV9
clone_size: NA
d_call: NA
j_call: TRBJ2-3
cdr3_nt: TGTGCCAGCAGCGTAGTGGGCGGGGAAAGCACAGATACGCAGTATTTT
cdr3_aa: CASSVVGGESTDTQYF

v_call: TRBV5-1
clone_size: once
d_call: TRBD1
j_call: TRBJ1-2
cdr3_nt: TGCGCCAGCAGCCCCGGGACAGGGGACGGCTACACCTTC
cdr3_aa: CASSPGTGDGYTF

v_call: TRBV28
clone_size: NA
d_call: NA
j_call: TRBJ2-7
cdr3_nt: TGTGCCAGCAGCCCAGGACGGATTGATCCCCCCACTCCCTACGAGCAGTACTTC
cdr3_aa: CASSPGRIDPPTPYEQYF

v_call: TRBV7-3
clone_size: NA
d_call: TRBD2
j_call: TRBJ2-2
cdr3_nt: TGTGCCAGCAGCTCCCGGGTAGCGGGAGGATCCGGGGAGCTGTTTTTT
cdr3_aa: CASSSRVAGGSGELFF

v_call: TRBV7-9
clone_size: NA
d_call: NA
j_call: TRBJ1-2
cdr3_nt: TGTGCCAGCAGCTTGTCGCGGTCTTCTTTAAATGGCTACACCTTC
cdr3_aa: CASSLSRSSLNGYTF

v_call: TRBV15
clone_size: NA
d_call: NA
j_call: TRBJ2-5
cdr3_nt: TGTGCCACCAGCAGAGATCAAGGGCAAGAGACCCAGTACTTC
cdr3_aa: CATSRDQGQETQYF

v_call: TRBV10-3
clone_size: NA
d_call: NA
j_call: TRBJ1-3
cdr3_nt: TGTGCCATCAGTGTGACGACAACTGGAAACACCATATATTTT
cdr3_aa: CAISVTTTGNTIYF

v_call: TRBV18
clone_size: NA
d_call: NA
j_call: TRBJ2-1
cdr3_nt: TGTGCCAGCTCACCACGGGGGATCAATGAGCAGTTCTTC
cdr3_aa: CASSPRGINEQFF

v_call: TRBV18
clone_size: NA
d_call: NA
j_call: TRBJ2-7
cdr3_nt: TGTGCCAGCTCACCGAAAGACTTACCCAGCTCCTACGAGCAGTACTTC
cdr3_aa: CASSPKDLPSSYEQYF

v_call: TRBV5-1
clone_size: NA
d_call: TRBD1
j_call: TRBJ2-7
cdr3_nt: TGCGCCAGCAGCGCCCGACAGGGCACCAACGAGCAGTACTTC
cdr3_aa: CASSARQGTNEQYF

v_call: TRBV9
clone_size: once
d_call: NA
j_call: TRBJ2-3
cdr3_nt: TGTGCCAGCAGCATCCGGGACGGAGATACGCAGTATTTT
cdr3_aa: CASSIRDGDTQYF

v_call: TRBV28
clone_size: NA
d_call: NA
j_call: TRBJ1-1
cdr3_nt: TGTGCCAGCAGTCTAGATTCTACAGGGCGGCGAGACACTGAAGCTTTCTTT
cdr3_aa: CASSLDSTGRRDTEAFF

v_call: TRBV4-1
clone_size: NA
d_call: TRBD1
j_call: TRBJ2-7
cdr3_nt: TGCGCCAGCAGCCAAAACCAGGGGGCCGACTACGAGCAGTACTTC
cdr3_aa: CASSQNQGADYEQYF

v_call: TRBV6-5
clone_size: NA
d_call: NA
j_call: TRBJ2-2
cdr3_nt: TGTGCCAGCAGGAGGGGGACTGACACCGGGGAGCTGTTTTTT
cdr3_aa: CASRRGTDTGELFF

v_call: TRBV7-6
clone_size: NA
d_call: NA
j_call: TRBJ1-2
cdr3_nt: TGTGCCAGCAGCTTAGGGACTGACTATGGCTACACCTTC
cdr3_aa: CASSLGTDYGYTF

v_call: TRBV6-6
clone_size: NA
d_call: NA
j_call: TRBJ1-5
cdr3_nt: TGTGCCAGCACCGAGGGGCAGGGTAGCAATCAGCCCCAGCATTTT
cdr3_aa: CASTEGQGSNQPQHF

v_call: TRBV27
clone_size: NA
d_call: TRBD2
j_call: TRBJ2-3
cdr3_nt: TGTGCCAGCAGTTTCGGTAGCGGGAGACCAGATACGCAGTATTTT
cdr3_aa: CASSFGSGRPDTQYF

v_call: TRBV30
clone_size: NA
d_call: TRBD2
j_call: TRBJ2-7
cdr3_nt: TGTGCCTGGGGCGGGGGTTCCTACGAGCAGTACTTC
cdr3_aa: CAWGGGSYEQYF

v_call: TRBV2
clone_size: few
d_call: TRBD2
j_call: TRBJ2-2
cdr3_nt: TGTGCCAGCCACCAACTAGCGCCCACCGGGGAGCTGTTTTTT
cdr3_aa: CASHQLAPTGELFF

v_call: TRBV20-1
clone_size: NA
d_call: TRBD1
j_call: TRBJ1-1
cdr3_nt: TGCAGCAGGGACAGGGGCACTGAAGCTTTCTTT
cdr3_aa: CSRDRGTEAFF

v_call: TRBV11-3
clone_size: once
d_call: NA
j_call: TRBJ2-7
cdr3_nt: TGTGCCAGCAGCTTAGAGTCCAGGGGCGGCGAGCAGTACTTC
cdr3_aa: CASSLESRGGEQYF

v_call: TRBV9
clone_size: NA
d_call: NA
j_call: TRBJ2-2
cdr3_nt: TGTGCCAGCAGCCCTCTGACAGCCACCGGGGAGCTGTTTTTT
cdr3_aa: CASSPLTATGELFF

v_call: TRBV9
clone_size: NA
d_call: NA
j_call: TRBJ2-7
cdr3_nt: TGTGCCAGCAAACCGGAATCCTCCTACGAGCAGTACTTC
cdr3_aa: CASKPESSYEQYF

v_call: TRBV4-1
clone_size: NA
d_call: NA
j_call: TRBJ2-2
cdr3_nt: TGCGCCAGCAGGGCGATAGGTAGCAGGAACACCGGGGAGCTGTTTTTT
cdr3_aa: CASRAIGSRNTGELFF

v_call: TRBV30
clone_size: NA
d_call: TRBD1
j_call: TRBJ2-5
cdr3_nt: TGTGCCTGGGCACCGGGACAGGGACAAGAGACCCAGTACTTC
cdr3_aa: CAWAPGQGQETQYF

v_call: TRBV28
clone_size: once
d_call: NA
j_call: TRBJ1-1
cdr3_nt: TGTGCCAGCTTCCAGGTGAACACTGAAGCTTTCTTT
cdr3_aa: CASFQVNTEAFF

v_call: TRBV28
clone_size: few
d_call: TRBD2
j_call: TRBJ2-1
cdr3_nt: TGTGTCACTAGCGGGATATACAATGAGCAGTTCTTC
cdr3_aa: CVTSGIYNEQFF

v_call: TRBV19
clone_size: NA
d_call: NA
j_call: TRBJ1-1
cdr3_nt: TGTGCCAGTAGGGACTCAACAGGACGAAACACTGAAGCTTTCTTT
cdr3_aa: CASRDSTGRNTEAFF

v_call: TRBV30
clone_size: NA
d_call: NA
j_call: TRBJ2-7
cdr3_nt: TGTGCCTGGAATGCCGTCGGCAGGGCGGCCTACGAGCAGTACTTC
cdr3_aa: CAWNAVGRAAYEQYF

v_call: TRBV5-1
clone_size: NA
d_call: NA
j_call: TRBJ2-7
cdr3_nt: TGCGCCAGCAGCTTGGATGGCGTCCCTACCTACGAGCAGTACTTC
cdr3_aa: CASSLDGVPTYEQYF

v_call: TRBV9
clone_size: NA
d_call: NA
j_call: TRBJ2-7
cdr3_nt: TGTGCCAGCAGCGTAGCTTGGGACGGGGACTACGAGCAGTACTTC
cdr3_aa: CASSVAWDGDYEQYF

v_call: TRBV13
clone_size: NA
d_call: TRBD1
j_call: TRBJ1-4
cdr3_nt: TGTGCCAGCAGCTTAGTTTCCCGGGACAGTAATGAAAAACTGTTTTTT
cdr3_aa: CASSLVSRDSNEKLFF

v_call: TRBV5-1
clone_size: NA
d_call: NA
j_call: TRBJ2-2
cdr3_nt: TGCGCCAGCAGCTTGGGACCCACCGGGGAGCTGTTTTTT
cdr3_aa: CASSLGPTGELFF

v_call: TRBV5-1
clone_size: NA
d_call: NA
j_call: TRBJ2-1
cdr3_nt: TGCGCCAGCAGCGTCCAGGGACCTAGATACAATGAGCAGTTCTTC
cdr3_aa: CASSVQGPRYNEQFF

v_call: TRBV30
clone_size: few
d_call: NA
j_call: TRBJ1-2
cdr3_nt: TGTGCCTGGAGCCCCGGACAGAGAGCTAACTATGGCTACACCTTC
cdr3_aa: CAWSPGQRANYGYTF

v_call: TRBV5-1
clone_size: NA
d_call: TRBD2
j_call: TRBJ2-7
cdr3_nt: TGCGCCAGCAGCTCGGGGACTAGCGGGAGCTCCTACGAGCAGTACTTC
cdr3_aa: CASSSGTSGSSYEQYF

v_call: TRBV30
clone_size: NA
d_call: NA
j_call: TRBJ2-4
cdr3_nt: TGTGCCTGGAGGATGGGGAGTCTAGCCAAAAACATTCAGTACTTC
cdr3_aa: CAWRMGSLAKNIQYF